These 24 T cell receptor beta chains originate from one sample sequenced in a study of chemoradiotherapy in HPV16-positive cancers. TCRdb's copy holds only in-frame clones and misses some; the assay was immunoSEQ multiplex PCR. This sample has some 5,000 clones, with 78% found just once. Sampling was done from a patient who underwent chemoradiotherapy. The origin of the receptors is a human donor with HPV-associated anogenital cancer.

The chain employs TRBV2 and TRBJ1-4; D is unclear. Trimming cost V 4 bases and J 5 bases, with 11 bases left between them. The CDR3 runs 14 residues. CDR1 is SNHLY and CDR2 is FYNNEI in the germline V gene. CDR3 nucleotide sequence: TGTGCCAGCAGTGGTTGGAGGGTGAATGAAAAACTGTTTTTT. As protein: CASSGWRVNEKLFF.

The chain employs TRBV5-1 and TRBJ1-1, with 9 bases lining up with TRBD1. The junction had 15 bases not matched to a gene; V was cut back by 1 base and J by 2 bases. The CDR3 spans 19 residues. The germline V gene encodes CDR1 SGHRS and CDR2 YFSETQ. The CDR3: CASSLWGFETGGGNTEAFF. Here the CDR3 DNA reads TGCGCCAGCAGCTTGTGGGGATTCGAGACAGGGGGAGGCAACACTGAAGCTTTCTTT.

This chain links TRBV7-2 with TRBJ2-6; TRBD1 aligns across 10 bases. Germline-derived CDR1 and CDR2 are SGHTA and FQGNSA. J lost 4 bases, V lost 7 bases, and 13 bases had no gene match. CDR3 length: 18 residues. The CDR3 spells CASITWTGGGSGANVLTF. The CDR3 DNA sequence: TGTGCCAGCATAACCTGGACAGGGGGTGGGTCAGGGGCCAACGTCCTGACTTTC.

The CDR3 DNA sequence: TGCAGCGTTACCCCCGTCCAGGGGTTGGGTGGCTACACCTTC. Its protein is CSVTPVQGLGGYTF. The chain carries TRBV29-1 and TRBJ1-2; D might be TRBD1 (6 bases). The CDR3 is 14 residues long. The V gene lost 5 bases and the J gene lost 7 bases, with 20 bases spanning the gap. The germline V gene encodes CDR1 SQVTM and CDR2 ANQGSEA.

This clone was recorded a few times. The V call is TRBV7-9, the J call TRBJ2-7, with D unclear. Trimming removed 2 bases from V and 0 bases from J, with 14 bases in between. The CDR3 has 16 amino acids. Germline assignment: CDR1 SEHNR and CDR2 FQNEAQ (reference sequence). The CDR3 DNA follows: TGTGCCAGCAGCTTACTTCTGGGCGGAGCCTCCTACGAGCAGTACTTC. Its translation is CASSLLLGGASYEQYF.

This clone was seen more than once but under ten times. V and J are TRBV7-9 and TRBJ2-7; D assignment may be TRBD1 or TRBD2 (6 bases each). This CDR3 region has 15 residues. Germline-derived CDR1 and CDR2 are SEHNR and FQNEAQ (reference sequence). The ends were cut back, 4 bases at V and 0 bases at J, with 13 bases in the middle. CDR3 in amino acids: CASSSGGSSSYEQYF. The CDR3 DNA sequence: TGTGCCAGCAGCTCCGGGGGCTCGAGCTCCTACGAGCAGTACTTC.

This chain links TRBV9 with TRBJ1-1; 8 bases map to TRBD1. Looked up from germline, CDR1 is SGDLS and CDR2 is YYNGEE. There are 14 residues in the CDR3. The trim removed 0 bases at V and 4 bases at J, leaving 2 bases unmatched. The CDR3: CASSVGTGPTEAFF. CDR3 bases: TGTGCCAGCAGCGTAGGGACAGGGCCCACTGAAGCTTTCTTT.

Concerning this clone: Its ends do not fully match the called genes, so a read error is possible. This sequence joins TRBV6-1 and TRBJ2-7; TRBD1 agrees at 7 bases. Looked up from germline, CDR1 is MNHNS and CDR2 is SASEGT. The CDR3 consists of 14 residues. CDR3 sequence: CASCDREGLDEQYF. The CDR3 DNA sequence: TGTGCCAGCTGTGACAGGGAAGGACTGGACGAGCAGTACTTC.

This rearrangement joins TRBV4-3 to TRBJ2-7; TRBD1 is a possible D gene (6 bases). Between the trimmed V and J ends, which lost 3 bases and 6 bases, there was a span of 12 bases. This CDR3 has 13 amino acids. Germline CDR1 and CDR2: LGHNA and YSLEER. In DNA, the CDR3 is TGCGCCAGCAGCCACTATACAGGGAGCGAGCAGTACTTC. Translation: CASSHYTGSEQYF.

This rearrangement joins TRBV27 to TRBJ2-1; TRBD2 matches 11 bases. The CDR3 runs 17 residues. Germline CDR1 reads MNHEY; CDR2 reads SMNVEV (reference sequence). Trimming cost V 7 bases and J 5 bases; bases outside gene matches: 13. CDR3 coding DNA: TGTGCCAGCACCCCCGGACTAGCGGGTATATATGACAATGAGCAGTTCTTC. This gives the protein CASTPGLAGIYDNEQFF.

The chain carries TRBV28 and TRBJ2-3, with 11 positions matching TRBD2. The CDR3 contains 17 residues. Germline values: CDR1 MDHEN, CDR2 SYDVKM. V was clipped by 6 bases and J by 2 bases; unmatched bases: 10. The chain's CDR3 is CASRASGRLKYTDTQYF. CDR3 nucleotide sequence: TGTGCCAGCAGAGCTAGCGGGAGGCTAAAGTACACAGATACGCAGTATTTT.

This chain links TRBV19 with TRBJ1-4; 10 positions agree with TRBD1. The CDR3 spans 14 residues. With 8 bases clipped from V and 5 bases from J, the junction kept 5 bases outside the gene matches. Germline V gene data show CDR1 as LNHDA and CDR2 as SQIVND (reference sequence). The DNA for the CDR3 is TGTGCCAGTGTCGACAGGGGGCGAAATGAAAAACTGTTTTTT. Translation gives CASVDRGRNEKLFF.

This chain uses TRBV6-5 with TRBJ2-3, with D tentatively TRBD2 (5 bases). This CDR3 is 15 amino acids long. CDR1 and CDR2 from the germline V gene are MNHEY and SVGAGI. Trimming removed 6 bases at V and 2 bases at J, with 15 bases between. CDR3 sequence: CASRSPAGPTDTQYF. CDR3 in DNA: TGTGCCAGCAGATCCCCGGCGGGCCCCACAGATACGCAGTATTTT.

This clone has just one count. In DNA form, the CDR3 reads TGTGCCAGCAGCTTGGACATGAGAGCCTACGAGCAGTACTTC. Residues: CASSLDMRAYEQYF. This chain links TRBV11-2 with TRBJ2-7; TRBD1 might be the D (5 bases). The CDR3 is 14 residues long. Germline values: CDR1 SGHAT, CDR2 FQNNGV. Trimming removed 3 bases from V and 2 bases from J, with 11 bases in between.

This chain uses TRBV4-1 with TRBJ2-3; 9 positions match TRBD1. V trimming: 2 bases; J trimming: 4 bases; junction bases outside the gene matches: 7. In germline, CDR1 is MGHRA, CDR2 YSYEKL. The CDR3 totals 16 residues. CDR3 residues: CASSQIQGAGADTQYF. CDR3 bases: TGCGCCAGCAGCCAAATACAGGGGGCGGGGGCAGATACGCAGTATTTT.

V is TRBV6-5 and J is TRBJ2-5; D gene uncertain. Trimming pared 6 bases from V and 1 base from J, leaving 12 bases between. CDR3 size: 14 residues. Germline CDR1 and CDR2: MNHEY and SVGAGI. The CDR3 spells CASRKMAVQETQYF. The CDR3 coding sequence is TGTGCCAGCAGAAAAATGGCGGTCCAAGAGACCCAGTACTTC.

This chain links TRBV13 with TRBJ2-3, with 9 bases aligning to TRBD2. Trimming took 4 bases from V and 6 from J; bases not matched to a gene: 11. The germline CDR1 and CDR2 sequences are PRHDT and FYEKMQ (reference sequence). This CDR3 is built from 16 residues. The CDR3 DNA follows: TGTGCCAGCAGCTCATGGGGCGGGGGGGCCGGGGATACGCAGTATTTT. It yields the protein CASSSWGGGAGDTQYF.

This clone turned up a few times. The V and J genes are TRBV4-1 and TRBJ2-2; D ambiguous. V was pared by 1 base and J by 8 bases, with 14 bases between. Germline V CDR1 and CDR2: MGHRA, YSYEKL. This CDR3 region has 15 residues. CDR3 protein: CASSQAVPALGELFF. CDR3 bases: TGCGCCAGCAGCCAAGCAGTTCCGGCTCTAGGGGAGCTGTTTTTT.

This clone is a singleton in its sample. The chain couples TRBV9 to TRBJ2-5; D is perhaps TRBD1 or TRBD2 (5 bases each). The CDR3 sequence is 18 residues long. Trimming left V 0 bases short and J 2 bases short, with 20 bases between. Germline V gene data show CDR1 as SGDLS and CDR2 as YYNGEE. DNA for the CDR3: TGTGCCAGCAGCGTAGGGCGAATTGGTGGGGGAAGACAAGAGACCCAGTACTTC. Translating gives CASSVGRIGGGRQETQYF.

CDR3: CASSRLINTEAFF. The CDR3 DNA follows: TGCGCCAGCAGCCGACTCATCAACACTGAAGCTTTCTTT. The rearrangement links TRBV4-3 to TRBJ1-1; D unresolved. In germline, CDR1 is LGHNA, CDR2 YSLEER. The CDR3 extends over 13 amino acids. V lost 4 bases, J lost 2 bases, and 8 bases lay in between.

About this clone: Relative to the germline gene, one junction end is altered; a read error may explain this. The genes are TRBV10-2 and TRBJ2-3; 8 positions match TRBD2. This CDR3 region has 14 residues. Germline V gene sequence: CDR1 WSHSY, CDR2 SAAADI. The CDR3 region has the DNA TGCGCCAGCAATGAGACTAGCGGCACAGATACGCAGTATTTT. Translation: CASNETSGTDTQYF.

J is TRBJ1-3 and V is TRBV4-3; D perhaps matches TRBD1 (6 bases). V was shortened by 3 bases and J by 12 bases, with 21 bases between the two germline ends. CDR1 LGHNA and CDR2 YSLEER come from the germline V gene. The CDR3 spans 15 residues. CDR3 in DNA: TGCGCCAGCAGCCAGACTACGCGGGACAATGGAATCATATATTTT. As protein: CASSQTTRDNGIIYF.

The chain combines TRBV10-3 with TRBJ1-2; D is uncertain. From germline, CDR1 is ENHRY and CDR2 SYGVKD. The CDR3 runs 11 residues. V was trimmed by 6 bases and J by 4 bases, leaving 6 bases between them. In nucleotides, the CDR3 is TGTGCCATCAGGAATTCCTATGGCTACACCTTC. It specifies CAIRNSYGYTF.

In nucleotides, the CDR3 is TGTGCCAGCACCGGGACAGTCGCCGAAAAACTGTTTTTT. As protein: CASTGTVAEKLFF. This chain connects TRBV28 to TRBJ1-4; 7 nucleotides agree with TRBD1. Germline values: CDR1 MDHEN, CDR2 SYDVKM. Trimming cost V 7 bases and J 8 bases; bases outside gene matches: 7. The length of the CDR3 is 13 residues.